The 16 T cell receptor beta chains presented below share a single source sample, sequenced in a study of T cell responses to AZD1222 COVID-19 vaccine. Clones were read by immunoSEQ multiplex PCR, and TCRdb kept only the in-frame ones, dropping some. The sample has around 110,000 clones, 87% seen once. This material consisted of peripheral blood, taken on day 0 of AZD1222 vaccination. The receptors were gathered from an adult in good health.

The J gene is TRBJ1-1, the V gene TRBV28; D gene unclear. V lost 4 bases and J lost 7, with 19 bases in between. CDR1 is MDHEN, CDR2 SYDVKM, per germline. The CDR3 has 15 amino acids. This CDR3 is CASSSALTSRGEAFF. The DNA for the CDR3 is TGTGCCAGCAGTTCGGCCCTGACTTCGCGGGGTGAAGCTTTCTTT. The whole variable domain, remainder taken from reference TRBV28 and TRBJ1-1, is DVKVTQSSRYLVKRTGEKVFLECVQDMDHENMFWYRQDPGLGLRLIYFSYDVKMKEKGDIPEGYSVSREKKERFSLILESASTNQTSMYLCASSSALTSRGEAFFGQGTRLTVV.

The chain uses TRBV5-5 and TRBJ2-1; 10 bases fit TRBD2. V lost 4 bases to trimming and J lost 7 bases; unmatched junction nucleotides: 8. The CDR3 runs to 15 residues. Germline CDR1 SGHKS, CDR2 YYEKEE (reference sequence). CDR3 bases: TGTGCCAGCAGCCTCCCGGGACTAGCGAGTAATGAGCAGTTCTTC. It yields the protein CASSLPGLASNEQFF.

The rearrangement links TRBV18 to TRBJ1-1; perhaps TRBD1 as D (5 bases). Trimming stripped 4 bases from V and 1 base from J, with 7 bases between. The germline CDR1 and CDR2 sequences are KGHSH and LQKENI. This CDR3 spans 13 amino acids. CDR3 DNA sequence: TGTGCCAGCTCACAGGGGACGAACACTGAAGCTTTCTTT. Translating it yields CASSQGTNTEAFF.

This chain links TRBV27 with TRBJ2-1; no firm D call. Germline CDR1 reads MNHEY; CDR2 reads SMNVEV (reference sequence). This CDR3 is 13 amino acids long. Trimming took 3 bases from V and 3 from J, leaving 6 bases between them. The CDR3: CASSFKDYNEQFF. The CDR3 DNA sequence: TGTGCCAGCAGTTTTAAGGACTACAATGAGCAGTTCTTC.

Written as DNA, the CDR3 is TGTGCCAGCAGCCATGACGGACTAGCGGGCTTAATTCGGGCCGGGGAGCTGTTTTTT. Its translation: CASSHDGLAGLIRAGELFF. The rearrangement links TRBV3-1 (or the pseudogene TRBV3-2) to TRBJ2-2, with 11 bases matching TRBD2. CDR1 is LGHDT and CDR2 is YNNKEL in the germline V gene (reference sequence). Trimming took 3 bases from V and 6 from J; bases not matched to a gene: 15. CDR3 length: 19 residues.

As to this clone: The same CDR3 can be traced to other DNA sequences in this sample. The chain recombines TRBV5-1 with TRBJ2-1; D remains unclear. V gave up 0 bases and J gave up 6 bases, with 10 bases separating them. The CDR3 is made up of 14 amino acids. The germline gives CDR1 SGHRS, CDR2 YFSETQ. The CDR3 reads CASSLAPVGNEQFF. CDR3 DNA sequence: TGCGCCAGCAGCTTGGCCCCAGTAGGCAATGAGCAGTTCTTC.

The chain couples TRBV28 to TRBJ2-3; D not certain. Germline CDR1 MDHEN, CDR2 SYDVKM. The CDR3 extends over 15 amino acids. V lost 3 bases, J lost 2 bases, and 12 bases lay in between. The chain's CDR3 is CASSFRPPLTDTQYF. CDR3 nucleotides: TGTGCCAGCAGTTTTCGTCCCCCACTCACAGATACGCAGTATTTT.

The sample holds one count of this clone. This sequence joins TRBV6-5 and TRBJ1-4, with 7 positions matching TRBD1. The CDR3 is 14 residues long. J was trimmed by 4 bases and V by 6 bases; bases with no gene match: 5. CDR1 is MNHEY, CDR2 SVGAGI, per germline. DNA for the CDR3: TGTGCCAGCAGGACGGGACAGCATAATGAAAAACTGTTTTTT. Amino acid sequence: CASRTGQHNEKLFF.

This clone showed up just once. The V gene is TRBV5-1, the J gene TRBJ2-3; weak D call: TRBD2 (6 bases). Germline CDR1 reads SGHRS; CDR2 reads YFSETQ. V lost 3 bases and J 9 bases, leaving 20 bases between the germline ends. The CDR3 is 15 amino acids. The CDR3 region has the DNA TGCGCCAGCAGCTCGGGGGACGGACCGAGGGAGACGCAGTATTTT. Protein product: CASSSGDGPRETQYF.

V and J are TRBV12-3 or TRBV12-4 and TRBJ1-6; D remains unclear. The V end lost 2 bases, the J end lost 11 bases, and 7 bases lay between the germline ends. CDR3 size: 12 residues. The CDR3 bases are TGTGCCAGCAGTTTAAGTGGGGCACCCCTCCACTTT. This encodes CASSLSGAPLHF.

V and J are TRBV7-9 and TRBJ1-5; no clear D gene. CDR1 is SEHNR and CDR2 is FQNEAQ in the germline V gene (reference sequence). The CDR3 totals 15 residues. Deletions cut 4 bases from V and 0 bases from J, with 10 bases between. In DNA, the CDR3 is TGTGCCAGCAGCTCCGGACGGATTAGCAATCAGCCCCAGCATTTT. The encoded protein is CASSSGRISNQPQHF.

The chain has TRBV7-3 and TRBJ1-1, with 7 bases fitting TRBD1. This CDR3 has 14 amino acids. The germline CDR1 and CDR2 sequences are SGHTA and FQGTGA. V shed 3 bases, J shed 1 base, and the junction held 2 bases outside the gene matches. CDR3 sequence (DNA): TGTGCCAGCAGCTTCACAGGGGAGAACACTGAAGCTTTCTTT. This sequence encodes CASSFTGENTEAFF. Full variable domain (rest looked up from reference TRBV7-3 and TRBJ1-1): GAGVSQTPSNKVTEKGKYVELRCDPISGHTALYWYRQSLGQGPEFLIYFQGTGAADDSGLPNDRFFAVRPEGSVSTLKIQRTERGDSAVYLCASSFTGENTEAFFGQGTRLTVV.

CDR3 amino acids: CASSRHRDTQETQYF. For the CDR3, the DNA is TGTGCCAGTAGTAGGCATCGGGACACACAAGAGACCCAGTACTTC. The V and J genes are TRBV19 and TRBJ2-5, with D possibly being TRBD1 (6 bases). Trimming pared 4 bases from V and 2 bases from J, leaving 14 bases between. Germline lookup yields CDR1 LNHDA and CDR2 SQIVND (reference sequence). The CDR3 has 15 residues. The variable domain in full, with the rest retrieved from reference TRBV19 and TRBJ2-5, is DGGITQSPKYLFRKEGQNVTLSCEQNLNHDAMYWYRQDPGQGLRLIYYSQIVNDFQKGDIAEGYSVSREKKESFPLTVTSAQKNPTAFYLCASSRHRDTQETQYFGPGTRLLVL.

This clone was seen just once. This chain uses TRBV28 with TRBJ2-3, with 8 bases lining up with TRBD2. Trimming at V came to 7 bases and at J to 9 bases, leaving 12 bases not matched to a gene. This CDR3 contains 14 residues. Germline values: CDR1 MDHEN, CDR2 SYDVKM. CDR3 coding DNA: TGTGCCAGCACCCTCGGGGGGGAGATCGACACGCAGTATTTT. It specifies CASTLGGEIDTQYF.

This clone was counted between two and nine times. The chain recombines TRBV3-1 (or the pseudogene TRBV3-2) with TRBJ1-2; TRBD1 aligns across 10 bases. Germline-derived CDR1 and CDR2 are LGHDT and YNNKEL (reference sequence). The CDR3 runs 16 residues. After removal of 4 bases from V and 1 base from J, the junction contained 6 bases not matched to a gene. The DNA of the CDR3 is TGTGCCAGCAGCCTTAGACAGGGGGCCAGTAACTATGGCTACACCTTC. This translates into CASSLRQGASNYGYTF.

The chain employs TRBV5-4 and TRBJ2-5, with TRBD2 identical over 13 bases. The CDR3 has 16 amino acids. Germline V CDR1 and CDR2: SGHNT, YYREEE (reference sequence). V shed 4 bases, J shed 7 bases, and the junction held 10 bases outside the gene matches. CDR3 sequence (DNA): TGTGCCAGCAGCCAAGGACTAGCGGGAGAATTGGGGACCCAGTACTTC. Its protein product is CASSQGLAGELGTQYF. The full variable domain, in which reference TRBV5-4 and TRBJ2-5 provide the parts outside the CDR3, is ETGVTQSPTHLIKTRGQQVTLRCSSQSGHNTVSWYQQALGQGPQFIFQYYREEENGRGNFPPRFSGLQFPNYSSELNVNALELDDSALYLCASSQGLAGELGTQYFGPGTRLLVL.